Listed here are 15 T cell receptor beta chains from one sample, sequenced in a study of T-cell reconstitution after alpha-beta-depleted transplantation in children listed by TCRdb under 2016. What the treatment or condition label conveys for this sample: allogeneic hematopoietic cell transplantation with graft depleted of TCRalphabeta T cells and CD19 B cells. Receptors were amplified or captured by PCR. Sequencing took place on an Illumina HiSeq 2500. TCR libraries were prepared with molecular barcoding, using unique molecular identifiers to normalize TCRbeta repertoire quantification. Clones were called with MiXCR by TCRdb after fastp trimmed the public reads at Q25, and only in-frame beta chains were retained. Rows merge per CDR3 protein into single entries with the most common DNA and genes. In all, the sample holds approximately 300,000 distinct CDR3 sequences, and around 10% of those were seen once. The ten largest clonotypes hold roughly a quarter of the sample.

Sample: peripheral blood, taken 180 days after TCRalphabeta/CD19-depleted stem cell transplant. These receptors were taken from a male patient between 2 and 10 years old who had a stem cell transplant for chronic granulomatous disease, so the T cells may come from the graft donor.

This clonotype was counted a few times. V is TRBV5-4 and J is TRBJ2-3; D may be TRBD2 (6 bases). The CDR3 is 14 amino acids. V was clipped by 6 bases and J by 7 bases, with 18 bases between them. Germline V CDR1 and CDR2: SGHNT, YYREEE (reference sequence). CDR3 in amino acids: CASTDGGNVNTQYF. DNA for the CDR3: TGTGCCAGCACCGATGGGGGGAATGTGAATACGCAGTATTTT.

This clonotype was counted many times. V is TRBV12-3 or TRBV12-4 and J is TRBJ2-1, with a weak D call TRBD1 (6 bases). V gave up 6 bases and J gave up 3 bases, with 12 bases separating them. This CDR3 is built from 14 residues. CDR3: CASRGRGSYNEQFF. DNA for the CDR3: TGTGCCAGCAGGGGCAGGGGTAGCTACAATGAGCAGTTCTTC.

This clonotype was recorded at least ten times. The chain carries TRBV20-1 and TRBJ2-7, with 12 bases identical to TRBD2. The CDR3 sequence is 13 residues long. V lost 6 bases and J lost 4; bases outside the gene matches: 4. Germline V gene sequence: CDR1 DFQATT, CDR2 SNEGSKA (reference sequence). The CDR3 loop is CSATTSGSYEQYF. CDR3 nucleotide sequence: TGCAGTGCCACGACTAGCGGGAGTTACGAGCAGTACTTC.

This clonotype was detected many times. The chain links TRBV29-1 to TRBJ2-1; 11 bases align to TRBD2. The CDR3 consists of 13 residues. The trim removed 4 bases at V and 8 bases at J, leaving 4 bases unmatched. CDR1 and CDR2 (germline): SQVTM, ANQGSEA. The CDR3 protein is CSVVSGGADEQFF. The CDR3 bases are TGCAGCGTTGTTAGCGGGGGGGCCGATGAGCAGTTCTTC.

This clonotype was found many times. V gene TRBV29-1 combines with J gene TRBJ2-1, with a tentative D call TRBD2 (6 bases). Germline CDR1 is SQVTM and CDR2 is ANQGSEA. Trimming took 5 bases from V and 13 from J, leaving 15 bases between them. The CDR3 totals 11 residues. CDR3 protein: CSVPGWRDQFF. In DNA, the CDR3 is TGCAGCGTTCCGGGTTGGCGGGATCAGTTCTTC.

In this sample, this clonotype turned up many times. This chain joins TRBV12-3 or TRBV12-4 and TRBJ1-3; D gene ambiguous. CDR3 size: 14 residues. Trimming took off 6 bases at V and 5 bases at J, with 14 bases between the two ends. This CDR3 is CASSPQAGRNTIYF. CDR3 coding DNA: TGTGCCAGCAGCCCCCAGGCCGGGAGAAACACCATATATTTT.

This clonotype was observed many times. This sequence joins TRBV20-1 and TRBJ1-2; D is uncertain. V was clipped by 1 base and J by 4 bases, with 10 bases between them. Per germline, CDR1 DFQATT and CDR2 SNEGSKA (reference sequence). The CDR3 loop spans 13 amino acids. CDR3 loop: CSARGLRTYGYTF. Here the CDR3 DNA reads TGCAGTGCTAGAGGACTAAGAACCTATGGCTACACCTTC.

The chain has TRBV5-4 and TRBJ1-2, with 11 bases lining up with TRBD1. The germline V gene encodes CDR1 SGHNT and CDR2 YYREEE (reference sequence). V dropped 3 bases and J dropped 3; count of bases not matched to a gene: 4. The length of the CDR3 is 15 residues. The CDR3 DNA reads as TGTGCCAGCAGCTCCTGGGACAGGGGGGACTATGGCTACACCTTC. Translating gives CASSSWDRGDYGYTF.

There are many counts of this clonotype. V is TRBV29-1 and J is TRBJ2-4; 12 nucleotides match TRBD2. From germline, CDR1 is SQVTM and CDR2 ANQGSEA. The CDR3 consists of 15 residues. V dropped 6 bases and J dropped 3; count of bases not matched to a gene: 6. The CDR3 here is CSVMTSGRGKNIQYF. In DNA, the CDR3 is TGCAGCGTGATGACTAGCGGGAGAGGCAAAAACATTCAGTACTTC. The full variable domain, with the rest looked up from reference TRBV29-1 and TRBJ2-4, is SAVISQKPSRDICQRGTSLTIQCQVDSQVTMMFWYRQQPGQSLTLIATANQGSEATYESGFVIDKFPISRPNLTFSTLTVSNMSPEDSSIYLCSVMTSGRGKNIQYFGAGTRLSVL.

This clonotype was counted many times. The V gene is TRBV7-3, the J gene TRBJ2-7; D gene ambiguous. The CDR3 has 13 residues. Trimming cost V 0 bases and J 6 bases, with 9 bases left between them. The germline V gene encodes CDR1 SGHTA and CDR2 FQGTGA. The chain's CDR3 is CASSLTGPSEQYF. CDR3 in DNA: TGTGCCAGCAGCTTAACTGGCCCTTCCGAGCAGTACTTC.

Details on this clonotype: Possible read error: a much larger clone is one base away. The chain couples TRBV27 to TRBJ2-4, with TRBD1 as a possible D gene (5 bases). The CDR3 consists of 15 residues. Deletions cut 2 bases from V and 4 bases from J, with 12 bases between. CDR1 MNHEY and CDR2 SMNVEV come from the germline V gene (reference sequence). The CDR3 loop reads CASSLIQEKKNIQYF. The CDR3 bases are TGTGCCAGCAGTTTAATACAGGAGAAAAAAAACATTCAGTACTTC.

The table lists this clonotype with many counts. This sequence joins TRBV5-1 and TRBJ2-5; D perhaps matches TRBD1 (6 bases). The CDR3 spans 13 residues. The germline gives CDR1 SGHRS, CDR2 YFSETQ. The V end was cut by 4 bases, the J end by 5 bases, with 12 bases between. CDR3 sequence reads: CASSPPGDETQYF. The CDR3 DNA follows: TGCGCCAGCAGCCCGCCAGGGGACGAGACCCAGTACTTC.

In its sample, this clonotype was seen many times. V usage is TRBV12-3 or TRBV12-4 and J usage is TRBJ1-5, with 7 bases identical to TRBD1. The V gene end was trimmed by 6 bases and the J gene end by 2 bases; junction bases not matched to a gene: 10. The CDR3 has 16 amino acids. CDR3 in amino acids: CASSHRQGSGNQPQHF. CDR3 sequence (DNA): TGTGCCAGCAGCCACCGACAGGGTTCGGGCAATCAGCCCCAGCATTTT.

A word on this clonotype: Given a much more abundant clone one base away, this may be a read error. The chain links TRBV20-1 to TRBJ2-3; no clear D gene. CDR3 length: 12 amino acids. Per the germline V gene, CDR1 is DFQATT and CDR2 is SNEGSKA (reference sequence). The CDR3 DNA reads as TGCAGTGCAGGTCGCAGCACAGATACGCAGTCTTTT. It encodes CSAGRSTDTQSF.

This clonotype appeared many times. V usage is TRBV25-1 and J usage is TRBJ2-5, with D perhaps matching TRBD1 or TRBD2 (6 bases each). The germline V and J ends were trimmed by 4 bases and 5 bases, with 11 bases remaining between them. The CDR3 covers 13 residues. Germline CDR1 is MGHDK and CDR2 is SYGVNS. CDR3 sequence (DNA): TGTGCCAGCAGTGGACAGGAGGGGGAGACCCAGTACTTC. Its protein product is CASSGQEGETQYF.